The present T cell receptor beta chain was sequenced within a study of cytomegalovirus exposure and HLA in healthy donors. As for the study in general: Of 300 to 500 genotyped donors, roughly 81% grouped in the Caucasian-associated ancestry cluster. Whole-study results and caveats: A later analysis linked a missense variant in DCLRE1C to the trimming of TCR beta V and J genes. Some V segments could not be told apart, so they were left out, TRBV6-2 and TRBV6-3 among them.

Comment on this clone: Its specificity is not known.

PCR involved 60 Vbeta and 13 Jbeta primers. Measured with immunoSEQ multiplex PCR; TCRdb has only the in-frame clones, and not every one. The sample contains about 140,000 clones, 82% of which appear only once. This CDR3 has 16 amino acids. Germline V gene lookup returns CDR1 MNHEY and CDR2 SMNVEV (reference sequence). Trimming removed 7 bases from V and 3 bases from J; junction bases left unmatched: 12. The chain employs TRBV27 and TRBJ2-1; the match to TRBD2 covers 7 bases. The clonotype originates from a young man in good health and CMV-seropositive. The sequenced sample was PBMCs. CDR3 region: CASTLIQQRGYNEQFF. The CDR3 nucleotides are TGTGCCAGCACCTTGATACAGCAGCGGGGCTACAATGAGCAGTTCTTC.